Below are 28 T cell receptor beta chains sequenced from a single sample in a study of T-cell memory formation after mild COVID-19. TCRdb independently ran MiXCR on the 5' RACE reads; one entry per CDR3 protein. The data contain a few hundred thousand distinct CDR3 sequences, 7% to 10% of them singletons. Material: PBMCs or a T cell subset sorted from them (not recorded which). Receptors were obtained from a young man who had mild COVID-19 (a few samples of this study predate the infection). Cell type and time point are not known.

This clonotype was counted between two and nine times. The chain recombines TRBV24-1 with TRBJ2-1, with D tentatively TRBD1 (6 bases). The CDR3 is 16 residues long. Trimming stripped 3 bases from V and 0 bases from J, with 11 bases between. Germline values: CDR1 KGHDR, CDR2 SFDVKD. Written as DNA, the CDR3 is TGTGCCACCAGTGATCTGTGGACAGTCTCCTACAATGAGCAGTTCTTC. It specifies CATSDLWTVSYNEQFF.

This clonotype was seen at least ten times. The chain is built from TRBV18 and TRBJ2-5; D possibly corresponds to TRBD2 (7 bases). The CDR3 contains 15 residues. Between the trimmed V and J ends, which lost 0 bases and 5 bases, there was a span of 13 bases. The germline gives CDR1 KGHSH, CDR2 LQKENI. DNA of the CDR3: TGTGCCAGCTCACCACCCTCGGGGGGCTCGGAGACCCAGTACTTC. This translates into CASSPPSGGSETQYF.

The CDR3 DNA reads as TGCAGCGTTGAAGATCAGGCTAGTGATCAGTTCTTC. It encodes CSVEDQASDQFF. The rearrangement uses TRBV29-1 and TRBJ2-1; D is undetermined. CDR1 SQVTM and CDR2 ANQGSEA come from the germline V gene. The CDR3 contains 12 residues. The V end lost 0 bases, the J end lost 13 bases, and 13 bases lay between the germline ends.

The chain couples TRBV18 to TRBJ2-7; TRBD1 matches 9 bases. The CDR3 covers 14 residues. V lost 2 bases, J lost 6 bases, and 5 bases stayed unmatched. Germline lookup yields CDR1 KGHSH and CDR2 LQKENI. CDR3 sequence: CASSPSGQGSEQYF. CDR3 DNA: TGTGCCAGCTCACCATCGGGACAGGGCTCCGAGCAGTACTTC.

The J gene is TRBJ1-2, the V gene TRBV5-1; tentative D call: TRBD1 (5 bases). Per the germline V gene, CDR1 is SGHRS and CDR2 is YFSETQ. The CDR3 covers 12 residues. Between the trimmed V and J ends, which lost 5 bases and 8 bases, there was a span of 13 bases. CDR3 residues: CASSFTGGGYTF. DNA for the CDR3: TGCGCCAGCAGTTTTACAGGTGGAGGCTACACCTTC.

This rearrangement joins TRBV20-1 to TRBJ2-5; possibly TRBD2 for D (7 bases). The CDR3 loop spans 15 amino acids. V dropped 0 bases and J dropped 1 base, with 12 bases sitting between them. Germline V gene lookup returns CDR1 DFQATT and CDR2 SNEGSKA (reference sequence). The CDR3 loop reads CSARDPRGAQETQYF. The CDR3 DNA follows: TGCAGTGCTAGAGATCCACGGGGGGCCCAAGAGACCCAGTACTTC.

This clonotype was picked up a small number of times. V and J are TRBV5-1 and TRBJ1-2; D possibly corresponds to TRBD1 (5 bases). The CDR3 spans 16 residues. V lost 4 bases and J lost 1, with 17 bases in between. CDR1 and CDR2 from the germline V gene are SGHRS and YFSETQ. The CDR3 region is CASSETGTTINYGYTF. CDR3 coding DNA: TGCGCCAGCAGCGAAACCGGGACTACAATTAACTATGGCTACACCTTC.

This clonotype was seen repeatedly, ten times or more. The V gene is TRBV27, the J gene TRBJ2-2; D possibly matches TRBD1 or TRBD2 (5 bases each). Trimming removed 7 bases from V and 4 bases from J, with 16 bases in between. Germline V gene lookup returns CDR1 MNHEY and CDR2 SMNVEV (reference sequence). The CDR3 totals 15 residues. The CDR3: CASKSTGGPTGELFF. In nucleotides, the CDR3 is TGTGCCAGCAAAAGTACAGGAGGACCCACCGGGGAGCTGTTTTTT.

This clonotype was detected many times. The CDR3 spells CASSRSRDEKLFF. CDR3 DNA sequence: TGTGCCAGCAGCCGCTCGCGGGATGAAAAACTGTTTTTT. V and J are TRBV6-2 or TRBV6-3 and TRBJ1-4, with D uncertain. The CDR3 length is 13 residues. Trimming shortened V by 6 bases and J by 6 bases, and 11 bases separated the two germline ends. Germline V gene lookup returns CDR1 MNHEY and CDR2 SVGEGT.

This clonotype was counted ten times or more. The chain couples TRBV29-1 to TRBJ1-5, with D unresolved. Germline loops: CDR1 SQVTM, CDR2 ANQGSEA. The CDR3 has 13 residues. V was clipped by 4 bases and J by 2 bases, with 9 bases between them. CDR3 loop: CSVAQDGNQPQHF. CDR3 DNA: TGCAGCGTTGCCCAGGACGGCAATCAGCCCCAGCATTTT. Supplemented by reference TRBV29-1 and TRBJ1-5, the full variable domain reads SAVISQKPSRDICQRGTSLTIQCQVDSQVTMMFWYRQQPGQSLTLIATANQGSEATYESGFVIDKFPISRPNLTFSTLTVSNMSPEDSSIYLCSVAQDGNQPQHFGDGTRLSIL.

In its sample, this clonotype was seen a few times. The chain uses TRBV24-1 and TRBJ2-3; the match to TRBD2 covers 7 bases. CDR3 length: 13 amino acids. Germline values: CDR1 KGHDR, CDR2 SFDVKD. Trimming cost V 9 bases and J 2 bases; bases outside gene matches: 4. The CDR3 sequence: CATGEGFTDTQYF. The CDR3 nucleotides read TGTGCCACCGGGGAGGGGTTCACAGATACGCAGTATTTT.

The V and J genes are TRBV6-5 and TRBJ1-3; weak D call: TRBD1 (5 bases). The V gene lost 6 bases and the J gene lost 0 bases, with 15 bases spanning the gap. The CDR3 totals 16 residues. CDR1 and CDR2 from the germline V gene are MNHEY and SVGAGI. For the CDR3, the DNA is TGTGCCAGCAGGGGGGAAGACGCAGGCTCTGGAAACACCATATATTTT. This translates into CASRGEDAGSGNTIYF.

A single count supports this clonotype. The chain joins TRBV7-9 to TRBJ2-4; 9 bases are a match to TRBD2. V lost 4 bases, J lost 0 bases, and 10 bases stayed unmatched. The germline CDR1 and CDR2 sequences are SEHNR and FQNEAQ (reference sequence). The CDR3 length is 18 residues. The CDR3 DNA reads TGTGCCAGCAGCTCGTGGCGGGGGGGGAGAATAGCCAAAAACATTCAGTACTTC. Translating it yields CASSSWRGGRIAKNIQYF.

This clonotype was observed at least ten times. This rearrangement joins TRBV6-5 to TRBJ2-2; D is unclear. The ends were cut back, 6 bases at V and 6 bases at J, with 5 bases in the middle. In germline, CDR1 is MNHEY, CDR2 SVGAGI. The CDR3 extends over 11 amino acids. The CDR3, as DNA: TGTGCCAGCAGCAGCTCCGGGGAGCTGTTTTTT. It is translated as CASSSSGELFF.

This clonotype was seen a handful of times. The V and J genes are TRBV5-1 and TRBJ2-1; 7 nucleotides align to TRBD2. CDR1 and CDR2 from the germline V gene are SGHRS and YFSETQ. The CDR3 is 16 amino acids. The J segment lost 6 bases and the V segment lost 3 bases, leaving 12 bases of the junction unmatched. This CDR3 reads CASSSMGFLAANEQFF. CDR3 DNA: TGCGCCAGCAGCTCGATGGGGTTCCTAGCGGCCAATGAGCAGTTCTTC. The variable domain in full, completed from reference TRBV5-1 and TRBJ2-1, reads KAGVTQTPRYLIKTRGQQVTLSCSPISGHRSVSWYQQTPGQGLQFLFEYFSETQRNKGNFPGRFSGRQFSNSRSEMNVSTLELGDSALYLCASSSMGFLAANEQFFGPGTRLTVL.

The V and J genes are TRBV20-1 and TRBJ1-5; 7 positions agree with TRBD1. Losses at the gene ends were 6 bases for V and 2 bases for J; bases not matched to a gene: 19. Germline CDR1 reads DFQATT; CDR2 reads SNEGSKA (reference sequence). The length of the CDR3 is 18 residues. This CDR3 reads CSATGTVRTVGGNQPQHF. The CDR3 bases are TGCAGTGCAACCGGGACAGTCCGTACCGTGGGGGGCAATCAGCCCCAGCATTTT.

This clonotype has only a few counts. The chain recombines TRBV28 with TRBJ2-2, with D perhaps assigned TRBD1 or TRBD2 (6 bases each). CDR1 is MDHEN and CDR2 is SYDVKM in the germline V gene. The CDR3 runs 16 residues. The germline V and J ends were trimmed by 6 bases and 0 bases, with 14 bases remaining between them. CDR3 coding DNA: TGTGCCAGCAGGGAGTCGGGGGCCCCGAACACCGGGGAGCTGTTTTTT. It is translated as CASRESGAPNTGELFF.

The chain joins TRBV20-1 to TRBJ2-5; D may be TRBD2 (5 bases). V was cut by 3 bases and J by 5 bases, with 10 bases left in between. Germline loops: CDR1 DFQATT, CDR2 SNEGSKA (reference sequence). This CDR3 comprises 12 residues. Written as DNA, the CDR3 is TGCAGTGCTAGCGAGGGCCGGGAGACCCAGTACTTC. Translation: CSASEGRETQYF.

The chain links TRBV3-1 to TRBJ1-3; D is uncertain. The CDR3 has 12 amino acids. Germline-derived CDR1 and CDR2 are LGHDT and YNNKEL (reference sequence). Trimming removed 1 base from V and 7 bases from J, with 5 bases in between. CDR3: CASSQVVNTIYF. CDR3 DNA sequence: TGTGCCAGCAGCCAAGTGGTTAACACCATATATTTT.

This clonotype was counted a few times. V and J are TRBV6-2 or TRBV6-3 and TRBJ2-7, with 9 positions matching TRBD2. The CDR3 length is 16 residues. Germline V lookup: CDR1 MNHEY, CDR2 SVGEGT. V dropped 2 bases and J dropped 5; count of bases not matched to a gene: 10. The CDR3 nucleotides read TGTGCCAGCAGTTACGATCAAAGAGCGGGGGGCAACGAGCAGTACTTC. Encoded protein: CASSYDQRAGGNEQYF.

This clonotype occurred a few times. The chain recombines TRBV5-5 with TRBJ2-7, with 7 bases fitting TRBD1. There are 13 residues in the CDR3. In germline, CDR1 is SGHKS, CDR2 YYEKEE (reference sequence). V was clipped by 7 bases and J by 3 bases; unmatched bases: 7. The CDR3 DNA sequence: TGTGCCAGCGGAAAGGGGGCACTCTACGAGCAGTACTTC. Translating it yields CASGKGALYEQYF.

The CDR3 coding sequence is TGTGCCAGCAGCGCGAACAGGGGGAGGGGATACAATGAGCAGTTCTTC. Its translation: CASSANRGRGYNEQFF. The chain carries TRBV5-4 and TRBJ2-1, with D possibly TRBD1 on 8 matching bases. The CDR3 sequence is 16 residues long. V was clipped by 4 bases and J by 4 bases, with 18 bases between them. Germline loops: CDR1 SGHNT, CDR2 YYREEE (reference sequence).

The rearrangement links TRBV5-4 to TRBJ1-1, with D perhaps matching TRBD1 (6 bases). CDR1 and CDR2 (germline): SGHNT, YYREEE (reference sequence). Trimming left V 2 bases short and J 2 bases short, with 13 bases between. This CDR3 is built from 15 residues. The CDR3 protein is CASSFGVRGNTEAFF. As DNA, the CDR3 is TGTGCCAGCAGCTTCGGGGTCAGGGGTAACACTGAAGCTTTCTTT. The entire variable domain, with the rest obtained from reference TRBV5-4 and TRBJ1-1, is as follows: ETGVTQSPTHLIKTRGQQVTLRCSSQSGHNTVSWYQQALGQGPQFIFQYYREEENGRGNFPPRFSGLQFPNYSSELNVNALELDDSALYLCASSFGVRGNTEAFFGQGTRLTVV.

This clonotype was detected only a few times. This chain links TRBV20-1 with TRBJ1-1; the match to TRBD1 covers 7 bases. Germline V CDR1 and CDR2: DFQATT, SNEGSKA (reference sequence). Trimming cost V 1 base and J 1 base; bases outside gene matches: 3. This CDR3 is 14 amino acids long. The CDR3: CSARAGQWNTEAFF. DNA for the CDR3: TGCAGTGCTAGAGCGGGACAGTGGAACACTGAAGCTTTCTTT.

This clonotype showed up many times. The chain couples TRBV24-1 to TRBJ1-2; no reliable D call. The V end was cut by 4 bases, the J end by 4 bases, with 9 bases between. The CDR3 is made up of 13 amino acids. CDR1 KGHDR and CDR2 SFDVKD come from the germline V gene. The CDR3 protein is CATSDPRTYGYTF. CDR3 sequence (DNA): TGTGCCACCAGTGACCCCAGGACCTATGGCTACACCTTC.

This clonotype occurred a few times. The chain employs TRBV5-1 and TRBJ2-7; perhaps D is TRBD1 or TRBD2 (5 bases each). The V gene lost 4 bases and the J gene lost 4 bases, with 15 bases spanning the gap. CDR3 size: 14 residues. Germline V gene sequence: CDR1 SGHRS, CDR2 YFSETQ. CDR3 amino acids: CASSRDRAFYEQYF. CDR3 nucleotide sequence: TGCGCCAGCAGCCGGGACCGAGCTTTTTACGAGCAGTACTTC.

The chain joins TRBV6-2 or TRBV6-3 to TRBJ2-7; 7 bases are shared with TRBD1. After removal of 0 bases from V and 5 bases from J, the junction contained 10 bases not matched to a gene. The CDR3 is 16 amino acids. The V gene's germline CDR1 is MNHEY and CDR2 SVGEGT. The CDR3 region has the DNA TGTGCCAGCAGTTACTCCGGCTCACAGGGGAGCCACGAGCAGTACGTC. This codes for CASSYSGSQGSHEQYV.

The chain employs TRBV10-3 and TRBJ1-4, with 9 positions matching TRBD1. V trimming: 9 bases; J trimming: 6 bases; junction bases outside the gene matches: 2. Germline V CDR1 and CDR2: ENHRY, SYGVKD. The CDR3 runs 12 residues. CDR3 sequence reads: CAIRTGDEKLFF. As DNA, the CDR3 is TGTGCCATAAGGACAGGGGATGAAAAACTGTTTTTT.